Listed below are T cell receptor beta chains from one sample, sequenced in a study of T cells in localized non-small cell lung cancer. TCRdb's copy holds only in-frame clones and misses some; the assay was immunoSEQ multiplex PCR. This repertoire shows 3,300 or so clones, 42% found once; its top ten account for around 14%. Specimen: lung tumor tissue, collected before any cancer treatment. All receptors derive from a male donor aged 60 or over with stage I lung adenocarcinoma. The conserved cysteine and the conserved F or W are not part of the CDR3 here. D genes are given only for firm matches.

d_gene: TRBD1; j_gene: TRBJ1-1; v_gene: TRBV4-1; CDR3aa: ASSQPGTVNTEAF
d_gene: -; j_gene: TRBJ1-5; v_gene: TRBV4-1; CDR3aa: ASSQDSERRQPQH
d_gene: -; j_gene: TRBJ2-7; v_gene: TRBV29-1; CDR3aa: SVEEGTGEQY
d_gene: TRBD1; j_gene: TRBJ2-5; v_gene: TRBV19; CDR3aa: ASSIMTGPQETQY
d_gene: -; j_gene: TRBJ1-2; v_gene: TRBV6-8; CDR3aa: ASRHRNTNYGYT
d_gene: TRBD2; j_gene: TRBJ2-3; v_gene: TRBV15; CDR3aa: ATSRDSRASGRADTQY
d_gene: TRBD1; j_gene: TRBJ1-5; v_gene: TRBV7-2; CDR3aa: ASSRTGDQPQH
d_gene: TRBD1; j_gene: TRBJ2-6; v_gene: TRBV9; CDR3aa: ASSKRTGAYLSGANVLT
d_gene: TRBD2; j_gene: TRBJ2-3; v_gene: TRBV11-3; CDR3aa: ASSLVGGRAADTQY
d_gene: TRBD1; j_gene: TRBJ1-4; v_gene: TRBV9; CDR3aa: ASSKGQGASEKLF
d_gene: -; j_gene: TRBJ2-3; v_gene: TRBV6-8; CDR3aa: ASSSKRDTQY
d_gene: TRBD1; j_gene: TRBJ1-1; v_gene: TRBV2; CDR3aa: ASSDNRGTEAF
d_gene: -; j_gene: TRBJ1-2; v_gene: TRBV6-8; CDR3aa: ASRGGSNYGYT
d_gene: -; j_gene: TRBJ2-2; v_gene: TRBV18; CDR3aa: ASSPLTGDTGELF
d_gene: -; j_gene: TRBJ1-2; v_gene: TRBV6-8; CDR3aa: ASSVLTNYGYT
d_gene: -; j_gene: TRBJ2-3; v_gene: TRBV4-1; CDR3aa: ASSQERRDTQY
d_gene: -; j_gene: TRBJ1-1; v_gene: TRBV11-3; CDR3aa: ASSLEGWNTEAF
d_gene: -; j_gene: TRBJ1-5; v_gene: TRBV11-3; CDR3aa: ASSQEVVQGNQPQH
d_gene: -; j_gene: TRBJ1-1; v_gene: TRBV25-1; CDR3aa: ASSELHVNTEAF
d_gene: TRBD1; j_gene: TRBJ1-5; v_gene: TRBV19; CDR3aa: ASSSGQGGNQPQH